The 2 T cell receptor beta chains below come from one sample, sequenced in a study of identical twins. Via MiXCR, TCRdb re-called the 5' RACE reads, giving one row per CDR3 protein. In the table there are roughly 250,000 distinct CDR3 sequences, around 15% of which are singletons. What was sequenced was memory (CD45RO+) T cells sorted from blood. The receptors originated from a young woman in good health.

The chain has TRBV20-1 and TRBJ1-2; D possibly corresponds to TRBD1 (6 bases). With 1 base removed from V and 4 bases from J, the gap between germline ends came to 13 bases. Looked up from germline, CDR1 is DFQATT and CDR2 is SNEGSKA (reference sequence). This CDR3 spans 14 amino acids. The CDR3 reads CSARGRGGGYGYTF. The CDR3 DNA reads TGCAGTGCTAGAGGGCGGGGAGGGGGCTATGGCTACACCTTC.

The rearrangement joins TRBV5-1 to TRBJ2-1, with D uncertain. Germline V gene sequence: CDR1 SGHRS, CDR2 YFSETQ. The V and J ends lost 0 bases and 7 bases respectively, with 11 bases between them. There are 14 residues in the CDR3. The CDR3 DNA reads TGCGCCAGCAGCTTGGAAAAGGGTCGGAATGAGCAGTTCTTC. Its translation: CASSLEKGRNEQFF.